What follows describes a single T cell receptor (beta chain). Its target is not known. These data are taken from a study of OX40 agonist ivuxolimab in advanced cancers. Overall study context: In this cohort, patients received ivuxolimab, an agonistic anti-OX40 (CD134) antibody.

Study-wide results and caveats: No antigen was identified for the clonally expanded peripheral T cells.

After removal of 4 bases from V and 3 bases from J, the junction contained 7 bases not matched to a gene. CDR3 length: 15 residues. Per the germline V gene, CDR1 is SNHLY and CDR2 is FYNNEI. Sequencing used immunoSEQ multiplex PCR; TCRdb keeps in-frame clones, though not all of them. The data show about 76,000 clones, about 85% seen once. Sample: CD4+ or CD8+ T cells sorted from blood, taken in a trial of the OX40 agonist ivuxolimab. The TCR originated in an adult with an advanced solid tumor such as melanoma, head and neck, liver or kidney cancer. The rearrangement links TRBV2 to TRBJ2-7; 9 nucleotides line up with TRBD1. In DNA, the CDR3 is TGTGCCAGCAGTGGCCCCGGGACAGGGTACTACGAGCAGTACTTC. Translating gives CASSGPGTGYYEQYF.